A single sample gave rise to the 28 T cell receptor beta chains below, sequenced in a study of T cell repertoires in cytomegalovirus infection. TCRdb independently ran MiXCR on the reads; one entry per CDR3 protein. The sample holds 65,000 to 90,000 distinct CDR3 sequences, 3.5% to 4% seen once. The sequenced material came from PBMCs. All receptors derive from a human donor in good health (CMV status not recorded). Some clones in this sample may be carry-over from other donors' samples.

The table lists this clonotype with many counts. The chain joins TRBV29-1 to TRBJ2-5; D is uncertain. Trimming took off 3 bases at V and 6 bases at J, with 11 bases between the two ends. The CDR3 sequence is 12 residues long. CDR1 is SQVTM and CDR2 is ANQGSEA in the germline V gene. The CDR3 is CSVEVVGKTQYF. The DNA for the CDR3 is TGCAGCGTTGAGGTAGTAGGAAAGACCCAGTACTTC.

This clonotype was observed at least ten times. This chain uses TRBV7-2 with TRBJ2-3; TRBD1 matches at 8 bases. Germline V CDR1 and CDR2: SGHTA, FQGNSA. V lost 4 bases, J lost 6 bases, and 9 bases stayed unmatched. The CDR3 loop spans 15 amino acids. CDR3: CASSSPDRVVDTQYF. The DNA for the CDR3 is TGTGCCAGCAGCTCCCCGGACAGGGTTGTTGATACGCAGTATTTT.

The genes are TRBV7-8 and TRBJ2-3; 9 bases are a match to TRBD2. The CDR3 is made up of 15 amino acids. Germline-derived CDR1 and CDR2 are SGHVS and FQNEAQ. Trimming cost V 5 bases and J 5 bases; bases outside gene matches: 8. The CDR3, as DNA: TGTGCCAGCAGCCCCCGGGCGGGGGGGCAAGATACGCAGTATTTT. As protein: CASSPRAGGQDTQYF.

There are many counts of this clonotype. Because the CDR3's place on the DNA is in doubt, the DNA is left out and the CDR3 is given as listed by TCRdb. This chain connects TRBV7-9 to TRBJ1-1; the table names TRBD1, a call not compared with the DNA. The CDR3 length equals 13 residues, ends included. The germline V gene has CDR1 SEHNR and CDR2 FQNEAQ (reference sequence). This CDR3 is CASSFGQGPEAFF.

The sample holds many counts of this clonotype. The rearrangement joins TRBV7-2 to TRBJ1-1; TRBD1 matches at 8 bases. This CDR3 region has 14 residues. The V and J ends lost 4 bases and 7 bases, in that order; junction bases with no gene match: 8. CDR1 is SGHTA and CDR2 is FQGNSA in the germline V gene. CDR3 DNA: TGTGCCAGCAGCTACGGGACAGGTACAGTTGAAGCTTTCTTT. Translating it yields CASSYGTGTVEAFF.

This clonotype was seen many times. The chain has TRBV7-9 and TRBJ2-5; 8 bases are shared with TRBD2. CDR3 size: 14 residues. V lost 5 bases to trimming and J lost 3 bases; unmatched junction nucleotides: 5. Germline assignment: CDR1 SEHNR and CDR2 FQNEAQ (reference sequence). Here the CDR3 DNA reads TGTGCCAGCAGCCACGGACTAGCAAAAGAGACCCAGTACTTC. Residues: CASSHGLAKETQYF. Complete variable domain (other parts from reference TRBV7-9 and TRBJ2-5): DTGVSQNPRHKITKRGQNVTFRCDPISEHNRLYWYRQTLGQGPEFLTYFQNEAQLEKSRLLSDRFSAERPKGSFSTLEIQRTEQGDSAMYLCASSHGLAKETQYFGPGTRLLVL.

This clonotype was counted ten times or more. The gene calls are TRBV7-8 and TRBJ2-6; 8 bases are a match to TRBD1. With 5 bases clipped from V and 3 bases from J, the junction kept 6 bases outside the gene matches. CDR1 is SGHVS, CDR2 FQNEAQ, per germline. This CDR3 has 16 residues. The CDR3 DNA sequence: TGTGCCAGCAGCCAGACAGGGGCGTATGGGGCCAACGTCCTGACTTTC. It translates to CASSQTGAYGANVLTF.

This clonotype appeared many times. This sequence joins TRBV28 and TRBJ2-5; D is unresolved. V shed 7 bases and J shed 3 bases, with 6 bases lying between them. Germline V gives CDR1 MDHEN, CDR2 SYDVKM. CDR3 size: 11 residues. The DNA for the CDR3 is TGTGCCAGCACCCTCAAAGAGACCCAGTACTTC. This codes for CASTLKETQYF.

This clonotype appeared a few times. A clone one base away is much larger, so this may be a read error. This chain connects TRBV7-9 to TRBJ1-2; D is ambiguous. The length of the CDR3 is 13 residues. CDR1 is SEHNR, CDR2 FQNEAQ, per germline (reference sequence). V lost 10 bases to trimming and J lost 5 bases, with 17 bases between them. DNA of the CDR3: TGTGCCAACACGCCCGACGAGGTTTATGGCTACACCTTC. This translates into CANTPDEVYGYTF.

This clonotype was detected ten times or more. The chain recombines TRBV11-3 with TRBJ2-2, with D perhaps matching TRBD2 (5 bases). Germline V gene lookup returns CDR1 SGHNT and CDR2 YENEEA. Trimming left V 6 bases short and J 1 base short, with 12 bases between. The CDR3 has 15 residues. The CDR3 sequence: CASRQAAKNTGELFF. Here the CDR3 DNA reads TGTGCCAGCAGACAAGCGGCAAAGAACACCGGGGAGCTGTTTTTT.

There are a few counts of this clonotype. The V call is TRBV7-2, the J call TRBJ2-3, with D possibly being TRBD1 or TRBD2 (5 bases each). The CDR3 loop spans 15 amino acids. The V end lost 1 base, the J end lost 1 base, and 9 bases lay between the germline ends. Germline CDR1 and CDR2: SGHTA and FQGNSA. The CDR3 bases are TGTGCCAGCAGCTTAGTGGGGCGGGGCACAGATACGCAGTATTTT. Protein: CASSLVGRGTDTQYF. The full variable domain, with the rest looked up from reference TRBV7-2 and TRBJ2-3, is GAGVSQSPSNKVTEKGKDVELRCDPISGHTALYWYRQSLGQGLEFLIYFQGNSAPDKSGLPSDRFSAERTGGSVSTLTIQRTQQEDSAVYLCASSLVGRGTDTQYFGPGTRLTVL.

This clonotype was found many times. The junction departs from germline at one end; a sequencing error may be responsible. The chain combines TRBV5-3 with TRBJ2-3, with D perhaps TRBD1 (5 bases). TRBV5-3 is reported as an ORF; its role is uncertain. CDR3 length: 14 residues. In nucleotides, the CDR3 is TGTGCCAGCAGCTTGCCAGGGAGCACAGATACGCAGTATTTT. It yields the protein CASSLPGSTDTQYF.

At least ten counts were recorded for this clonotype. V usage is TRBV20-1 and J usage is TRBJ2-7; 10 bases line up with TRBD1. In germline, CDR1 is DFQATT, CDR2 SNEGSKA (reference sequence). The CDR3 consists of 18 residues. J was trimmed by 7 bases and V by 0 bases; bases with no gene match: 18. The CDR3 nucleotides are TGCAGTGCTAGAGATGTTCGTGGCCAGGACAGGGGGAATGGGGAGCAGTACTTC. It encodes CSARDVRGQDRGNGEQYF.

This clonotype was counted ten times or more. The chain uses TRBV7-2 and TRBJ1-3; D not certain. This CDR3 is built from 15 residues. V was clipped by 5 bases and J by 1 base, with 12 bases between them. Looked up from germline, CDR1 is SGHTA and CDR2 is FQGNSA. The CDR3 DNA is TGTGCCAGCAGCCCGGGGTCCGGATCTGGAAACACCATATATTTT. This gives the protein CASSPGSGSGNTIYF.

This clonotype was seen repeatedly, ten times or more. V gene TRBV27 combines with J gene TRBJ2-7; D perhaps matches TRBD2 (6 bases). Germline V CDR1 and CDR2: MNHEY, SMNVEV (reference sequence). The CDR3 contains 17 residues. Trimming stripped 2 bases from V and 5 bases from J, with 22 bases between. CDR3 sequence (DNA): TGTGCCAGCAGTTTAAAAGCCCCCCTAGCGATGATCAACGAGCAGTACTTC. Protein: CASSLKAPLAMINEQYF.

This clonotype was detected ten times or more. The chain recombines TRBV7-2 with TRBJ1-6; the D is unclear. The CDR3 has 14 residues. V was pared by 5 bases and J by 10 bases, with 15 bases between. Germline CDR1 SGHTA, CDR2 FQGNSA. DNA of the CDR3: TGTGCCAGCAGCCGCGGCCTGACCGACTCACCCCTCCACTTT. Encoded protein: CASSRGLTDSPLHF.

This clonotype has a count of ten or more. The rearrangement links TRBV6-2 or TRBV6-3 to TRBJ1-1; unclear D gene. CDR3 length: 15 amino acids. V lost 8 bases, J lost 4 bases, and 20 bases lay in between. Germline V CDR1 and CDR2: MNHEY, SVGEGT. The CDR3 DNA reads as TGTGCCAGCGGCGTTGGAAGACAAAAAAGCACTGAAGCTTTCTTT. Protein: CASGVGRQKSTEAFF.

This clonotype was found many times. This CDR3 reads CASRLDRALNQPQHF. As DNA, the CDR3 is TGTGCCAGCAGACTTGACAGGGCCCTAAATCAGCCCCAGCATTTT. The V and J genes are TRBV7-2 and TRBJ1-5; 7 bases are a match to TRBD1. V lost 6 bases and J lost 4; bases outside the gene matches: 9. Germline V lookup: CDR1 SGHTA, CDR2 FQGNSA. CDR3 length: 15 residues.

The table lists this clonotype with many counts. The chain joins TRBV6-2 or TRBV6-3 to TRBJ1-5, with D tentatively TRBD1 (5 bases). The CDR3 has 15 amino acids. V lost 4 bases and J lost 3, with 13 bases in between. Germline V gene lookup returns CDR1 MNHEY and CDR2 SVGEGT. The CDR3 DNA reads as TGTGCCAGCAGTTGGGCCGGGGGGTTCAATCAGCCCCAGCATTTT. Translating gives CASSWAGGFNQPQHF.

This clonotype was detected many times. The CDR3 reads CASSQSNEQYF. The CDR3, as DNA: TGTGCCAGCAGCCAAAGTAACGAGCAGTACTTC. V usage is TRBV3-1 and J usage is TRBJ2-7; no definite D call. The CDR3 covers 11 residues. Germline V lookup: CDR1 LGHDT, CDR2 YNNKEL (reference sequence). The V end was cut by 2 bases, the J end by 5 bases, with 4 bases between.

This clonotype appeared many times. The genes are TRBV7-2 and TRBJ2-3, with D maybe TRBD2 (5 bases). The CDR3 has 17 residues. V was cut by 5 bases and J by 0 bases, with 18 bases left in between. Germline values: CDR1 SGHTA, CDR2 FQGNSA. The CDR3, as DNA: TGTGCCAGCAGCAAAAAACAAGGACTCCCTAGCACAGATACGCAGTATTTT. Its protein product is CASSKKQGLPSTDTQYF.

This clonotype has a count of ten or more. The rearrangement links TRBV29-1 to TRBJ2-7; D is unresolved. This CDR3 comprises 13 residues. V dropped 3 bases and J dropped 2 bases, with 11 bases sitting between them. Germline loops: CDR1 SQVTM, CDR2 ANQGSEA. CDR3: CSVDLDETYEQYF. The CDR3 nucleotides read TGCAGCGTTGATCTGGACGAGACCTACGAGCAGTACTTC.

This clonotype was seen many times. The chain couples TRBV7-2 to TRBJ2-7, with 10 bases that match TRBD2. The length of the CDR3 is 15 residues. Germline-derived CDR1 and CDR2 are SGHTA and FQGNSA. V lost 5 bases and J lost 6; bases outside the gene matches: 10. The CDR3 sequence: CASSLPSGRRFEQYF. The CDR3 DNA sequence: TGTGCCAGCAGCCTTCCTAGCGGGAGACGCTTCGAGCAGTACTTC.

Many counts were recorded for this clonotype. This CDR3 is CSAQLAGGSYEQYF. The DNA of the CDR3 is TGCAGTGCCCAACTAGCGGGAGGCTCCTACGAGCAGTACTTC. The gene calls are TRBV20-1 and TRBJ2-7; TRBD2 aligns across 12 bases. CDR1 and CDR2 (germline): DFQATT, SNEGSKA (reference sequence). V lost 6 bases to trimming and J lost 0 bases; unmatched junction nucleotides: 3. This CDR3 has 14 residues.

This clonotype was counted ten times or more. The chain recombines TRBV7-8 with TRBJ2-1; no reliable D call. The V end lost 5 bases, the J end lost 4 bases, and 9 bases lay between the germline ends. Germline V CDR1 and CDR2: SGHVS, FQNEAQ. The CDR3 consists of 13 residues. The CDR3 here is CASSPFRYNEQFF. CDR3 coding DNA: TGTGCCAGCAGCCCCTTTAGGTACAATGAGCAGTTCTTC.

This clonotype was observed at least ten times. The rearrangement joins TRBV28 to TRBJ1-5, with D uncertain. Looked up from germline, CDR1 is MDHEN and CDR2 is SYDVKM. This CDR3 is 15 amino acids long. Trimming took off 1 base at V and 3 bases at J, with 10 bases between the two ends. CDR3 amino acids: CASSLSSGINQPQHF. The CDR3 DNA follows: TGTGCCAGCAGTTTATCATCGGGAATCAATCAGCCCCAGCATTTT.

This clonotype was seen repeatedly, ten times or more. This chain connects TRBV4-3 to TRBJ2-5; TRBD2 matches 12 bases. Germline assignment: CDR1 LGHNA and CDR2 YSLEER. Trimming took 4 bases from V and 4 from J; bases not matched to a gene: 7. This CDR3 has 16 amino acids. This chain's CDR3 is CASSPRLAGAGETQYF. CDR3 coding DNA: TGCGCCAGCAGCCCTAGACTAGCGGGAGCTGGAGAGACCCAGTACTTC.

At least ten counts were recorded for this clonotype. This chain connects TRBV7-2 to TRBJ2-1; either TRBD1 or TRBD2 may supply D (7 bases each). Per the germline V gene, CDR1 is SGHTA and CDR2 is FQGNSA. V was cut by 5 bases and J by 8 bases, with 28 bases left in between. CDR3 length: 18 amino acids. The CDR3 region has the DNA TGTGCCAGCAGCCAGGGGGGGGCTAGCCGGGTGCCTGGGCATGAGCAGTTCTTC. Translating gives CASSQGGASRVPGHEQFF.